The clone carrying this TCR beta chain was seen once. Its cognate antigen is unknown. Possible read error: a much larger clone is one base away. Researchers made TCR cDNA using 5'RACE template switching, and this step added a universal primer site and UMIs. TCRdb passed the 5' RACE reads through MiXCR, listing each CDR3 protein once. Of roughly 150,000 distinct CDR3 sequences in the sample, about 7.7% are singletons; the top ten hold 0.55% to 0.9%. This specimen comes from a study of T cells after yellow fever vaccination. General study results and limits: Relatively few clonotypes were ones that appeared in both CD4 and CD8 compartments. The study re-detected most primary-vaccination clones after the booster (96% CD4, just over 85% CD8).

Germline trimming cut 5 bases from V and 6 bases from J; bases unmatched to any gene: 11. There are 16 residues in the CDR3. This sequence was found in a man aged 30 to 39 who received the YFV17D yellow fever vaccine. This chain links TRBV12-3 or TRBV12-4 with TRBJ2-1; 9 bases match TRBD2. The source was CD4+ T cells sorted from PBMCs, collected 5 days after the yellow fever booster vaccination. In nucleotides, the CDR3 is TGTGCCAGCAGTCCCCCGAGACTAGCGGATTCCAATGAGCAGTTCTTC. Protein: CASSPPRLADSNEQFF.